These 4 T cell receptor beta chains were all obtained from the same sample, sequenced in a study of OX40 agonist ivuxolimab in advanced cancers. Only in-frame clones appear in the TCRdb table, and some are missing; sequencing was by immunoSEQ multiplex PCR. The sample shows 70,000 or so clones, approximately 91% of them seen only once. Sequenced material: CD4+ or CD8+ T cells sorted from blood, taken in a trial of the OX40 agonist ivuxolimab. The receptors come from an adult with an advanced solid tumor such as melanoma, head and neck, liver or kidney cancer.

This clone showed up just once. This chain connects TRBV6-5 to TRBJ2-7; 8 bases line up with TRBD1. Germline CDR1 is MNHEY and CDR2 is SVGAGI. Germline trimming cut 3 bases from V and 5 bases from J; bases unmatched to any gene: 12. This CDR3 has 16 amino acids. The CDR3 reads CASSYPGSRGRNEQYF. The DNA of the CDR3 is TGTGCCAGCAGTTATCCGGGAAGCAGGGGGCGGAACGAGCAGTACTTC.

The chain uses TRBV10-3 and TRBJ2-1, with D maybe TRBD1 (7 bases). With 8 bases removed from V and 5 bases from J, the gap between germline ends came to 13 bases. The length of the CDR3 is 13 residues. Germline CDR1 ENHRY, CDR2 SYGVKD. CDR3 sequence reads: CAISGRGDNEQFF. CDR3 nucleotide sequence: TGTGCCATCTCTGGCAGGGGGGACAATGAGCAGTTCTTC.

The chain has TRBV15 and TRBJ2-5, with D possibly matching TRBD2 (6 bases). The CDR3 is 13 amino acids. Germline assignment: CDR1 LNHNV and CDR2 YYDKDF (reference sequence). V lost 5 bases, J lost 3 bases, and 10 bases lay in between. The DNA for the CDR3 is TGTGCCACCAGCTCTCGGAGGGAAGAGACCCAGTACTTC. This codes for CATSSRREETQYF.

The rearrangement uses TRBV11-2 and TRBJ2-3; no clear D gene. This CDR3 is built from 14 residues. V was cut by 5 bases and J by 5 bases, with 14 bases left in between. Germline V CDR1 and CDR2: SGHAT, FQNNGV. CDR3 nucleotide sequence: TGTGCCAGCAGCCAAAGCGTGAAGGGAGATACGCAGTATTTT. Protein sequence: CASSQSVKGDTQYF.